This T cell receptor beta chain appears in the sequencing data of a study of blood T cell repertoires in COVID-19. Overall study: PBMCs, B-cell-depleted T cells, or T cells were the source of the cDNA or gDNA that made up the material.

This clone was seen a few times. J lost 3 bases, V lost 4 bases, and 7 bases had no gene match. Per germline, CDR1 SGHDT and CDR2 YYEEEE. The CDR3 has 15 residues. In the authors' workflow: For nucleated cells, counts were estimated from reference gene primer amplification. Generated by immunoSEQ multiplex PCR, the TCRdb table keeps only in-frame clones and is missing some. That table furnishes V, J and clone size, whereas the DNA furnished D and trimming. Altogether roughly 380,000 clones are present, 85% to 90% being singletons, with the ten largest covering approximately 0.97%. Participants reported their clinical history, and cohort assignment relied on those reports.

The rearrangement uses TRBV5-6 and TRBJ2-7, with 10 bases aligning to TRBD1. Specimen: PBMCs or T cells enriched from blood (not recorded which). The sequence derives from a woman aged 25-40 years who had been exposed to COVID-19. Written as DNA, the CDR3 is TGTGCCAGCAGCGTGCCCGACAGGGGGCTCTACGAGCAGTACTTC. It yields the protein CASSVPDRGLYEQYF.